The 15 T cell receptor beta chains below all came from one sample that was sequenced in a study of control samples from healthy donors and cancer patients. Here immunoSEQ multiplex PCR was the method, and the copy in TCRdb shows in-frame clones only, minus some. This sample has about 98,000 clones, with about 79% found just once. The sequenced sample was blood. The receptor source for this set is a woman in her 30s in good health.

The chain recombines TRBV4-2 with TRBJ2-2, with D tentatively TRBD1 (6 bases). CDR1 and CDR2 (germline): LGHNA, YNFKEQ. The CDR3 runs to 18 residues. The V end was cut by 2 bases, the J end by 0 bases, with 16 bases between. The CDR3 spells CASSQSSWGPSNTGELFF. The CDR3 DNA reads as TGTGCCAGCAGCCAATCGTCATGGGGGCCCTCGAACACCGGGGAGCTGTTTTTT.

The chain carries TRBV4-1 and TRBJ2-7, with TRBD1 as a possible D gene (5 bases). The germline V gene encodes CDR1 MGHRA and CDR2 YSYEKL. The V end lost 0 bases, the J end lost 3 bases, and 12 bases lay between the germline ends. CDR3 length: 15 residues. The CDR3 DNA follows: TGCGCCAGCAGCCAAGAAGCTCAGGGTCACTACGAGCAGTACTTC. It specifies CASSQEAQGHYEQYF.

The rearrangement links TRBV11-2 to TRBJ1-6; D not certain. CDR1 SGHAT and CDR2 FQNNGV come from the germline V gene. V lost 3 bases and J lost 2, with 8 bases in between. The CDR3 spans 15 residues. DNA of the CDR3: TGTGCCAGCAGCTTTACCGGGACCTATAATTCACCCCTCCACTTT. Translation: CASSFTGTYNSPLHF.

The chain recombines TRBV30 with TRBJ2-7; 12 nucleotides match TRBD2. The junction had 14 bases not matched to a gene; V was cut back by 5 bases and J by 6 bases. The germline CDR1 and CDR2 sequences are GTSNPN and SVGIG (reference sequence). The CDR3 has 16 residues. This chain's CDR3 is CAWGLLAGGRSGEQYF. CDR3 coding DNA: TGTGCCTGGGGACTTCTAGCGGGGGGGCGAAGCGGCGAGCAGTACTTC. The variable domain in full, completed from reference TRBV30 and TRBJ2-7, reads SQTIHQWPATLVQPVGSPLSLECTVEGTSNPNLYWYRQAAGRGLQLLFYSVGIGQISSEVPQNLSASRPQDRQFILSSKKLLLSDSGFYLCAWGLLAGGRSGEQYFGPGTRLTVT.

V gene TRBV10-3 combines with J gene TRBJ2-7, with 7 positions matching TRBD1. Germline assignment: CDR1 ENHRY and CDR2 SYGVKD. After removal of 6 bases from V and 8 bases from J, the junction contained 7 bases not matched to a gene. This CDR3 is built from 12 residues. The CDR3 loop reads CAISGDRVKQYF. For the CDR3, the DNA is TGTGCCATCAGCGGTGACAGGGTCAAGCAGTACTTC.

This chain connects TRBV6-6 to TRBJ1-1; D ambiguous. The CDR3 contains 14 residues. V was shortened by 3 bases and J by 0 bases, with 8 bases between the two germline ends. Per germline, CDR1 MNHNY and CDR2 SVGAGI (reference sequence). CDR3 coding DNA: TGTGCCAGCAGTTATGAATCCTTGAACACTGAAGCTTTCTTT. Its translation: CASSYESLNTEAFF.

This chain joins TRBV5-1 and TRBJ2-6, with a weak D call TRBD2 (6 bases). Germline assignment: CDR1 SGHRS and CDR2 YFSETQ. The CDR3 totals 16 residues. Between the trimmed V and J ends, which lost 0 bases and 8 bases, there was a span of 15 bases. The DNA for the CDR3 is TGCGCCAGCAGCTTGGCAGCGGGCTATTTATCCAACGTCCTGACTTTC. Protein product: CASSLAAGYLSNVLTF.

The chain's CDR3 is CASSRQGNEQFF. DNA of the CDR3: TGTGCCAGCAGCCGACAGGGTAATGAGCAGTTCTTC. This chain uses TRBV12-3 or TRBV12-4 with TRBJ2-1, with 7 bases that match TRBD1. Germline trimming cut 6 bases from V and 7 bases from J; bases unmatched to any gene: 3. There are 12 residues in the CDR3.

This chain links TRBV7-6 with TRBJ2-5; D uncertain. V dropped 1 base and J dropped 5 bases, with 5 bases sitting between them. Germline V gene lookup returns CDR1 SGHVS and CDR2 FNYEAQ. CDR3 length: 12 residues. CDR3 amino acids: CASSLVRETQYF. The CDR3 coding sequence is TGTGCCAGCAGCTTAGTCCGGGAGACCCAGTACTTC.

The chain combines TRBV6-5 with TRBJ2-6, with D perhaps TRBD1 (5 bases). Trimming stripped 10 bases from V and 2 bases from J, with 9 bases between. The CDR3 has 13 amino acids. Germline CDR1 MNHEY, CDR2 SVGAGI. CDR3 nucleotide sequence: TGTGCCACCGGCAGGGCTGGGGCCAACGTCCTGACTTTC. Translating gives CATGRAGANVLTF.

The CDR3 region has the DNA TGCAGCGTTGTGGGACAGCTGAACACTGAAGCTTTCTTT. This sequence encodes CSVVGQLNTEAFF. This chain joins TRBV29-1 and TRBJ1-1; 7 bases are shared with TRBD1. Germline loops: CDR1 SQVTM, CDR2 ANQGSEA. V trimming: 4 bases; J trimming: 0 bases; junction bases outside the gene matches: 2. The length of the CDR3 is 13 residues.

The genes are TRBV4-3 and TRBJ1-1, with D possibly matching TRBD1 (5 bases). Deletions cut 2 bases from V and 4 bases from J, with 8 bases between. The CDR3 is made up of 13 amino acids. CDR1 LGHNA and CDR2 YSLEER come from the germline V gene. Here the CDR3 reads CASSQQGFTEAFF. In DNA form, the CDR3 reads TGCGCCAGCAGCCAACAGGGATTCACTGAAGCTTTCTTT.

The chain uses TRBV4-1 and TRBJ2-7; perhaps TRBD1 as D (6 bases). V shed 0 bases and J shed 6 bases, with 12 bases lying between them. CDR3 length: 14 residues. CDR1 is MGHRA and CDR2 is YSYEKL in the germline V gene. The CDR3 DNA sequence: TGCGCCAGCAGCCAAGATCCAGGGGCTGGCGAGCAGTACTTC. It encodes CASSQDPGAGEQYF.

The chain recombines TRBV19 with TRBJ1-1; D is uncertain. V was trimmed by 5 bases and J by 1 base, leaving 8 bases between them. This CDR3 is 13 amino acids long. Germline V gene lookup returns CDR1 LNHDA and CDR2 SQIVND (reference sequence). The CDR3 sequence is CASSANRNTEAFF. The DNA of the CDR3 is TGTGCCAGTAGTGCCAACAGGAACACTGAAGCTTTCTTT.

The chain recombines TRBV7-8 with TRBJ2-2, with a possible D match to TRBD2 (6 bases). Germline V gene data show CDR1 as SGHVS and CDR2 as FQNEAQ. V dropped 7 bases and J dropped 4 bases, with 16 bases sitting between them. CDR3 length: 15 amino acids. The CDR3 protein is CASNHERVGTGELFF. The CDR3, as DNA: TGTGCCAGCAACCACGAGCGGGTTGGCACCGGGGAGCTGTTTTTT.